This note documents a single T cell receptor beta chain sequence. Germline V gene sequence: CDR1 MNHEY, CDR2 SMNVEV (reference sequence). The CDR3 is made up of 13 amino acids. With 6 bases clipped from V and 7 bases from J, the junction kept 5 bases outside the gene matches. This record comes from a study of blood T cell repertoires in COVID-19. Overall study: The analysed material was cDNA or gDNA that came from T cells, B-cell-depleted T cells, or PBMCs.

Seattle patients were enrolled while actively infected and followed longitudinally. Clones were sequenced by immunoSEQ multiplex PCR, and TCRdb holds only the in-frame ones, with some missing. The sample includes approximately 210,000 clones, about 82% seen only once; the top ten take 0.8% to 0.95%. Sample: peripheral blood. The gene calls are TRBV27 and TRBJ2-4, with 8 bases lining up with TRBD1. The clonotype originates from a man between 60 and 75 years old with COVID-19, enrolled during active disease. CDR3 in amino acids: CASSTGQVNIQYF. Written as DNA, the CDR3 is TGTGCCAGCAGCACGGGACAGGTGAACATTCAGTACTTC.